This T cell receptor beta chain was found in a study of molecular identifiers for immune sequencing clone quantification listed by TCRdb under 2018. About the investigation overall: For a replicate experiment, RNA from about 21,000 or 97,000 naive CD8 T cells was divided into five aliquots, of which four were sequenced. This methods study used CD8 T cells to benchmark TCR RNA copy counting and molecular-identifier clustering-based TCR repertoire sequencing (MIDCIRS). General study outcomes and caveats: The sizes of highly expanded clones could end up underestimated when identical TCR molecules share a barcode. In CMV-specific effector cells, clones with more than 20 RNA copies accounted for over 97% of molecules, whereas in naive cells such clones accounted for under 1%. Spiked-in Jurkat TCR RNA (about ten copies' worth), which is not part of the donor repertoire, was contained in the naive libraries. Without barcode sub-clustering, chimeric consensus sequences inflated TCR diversity; chimeras reached as high as 47%. Even against a background of about 960,000 naive CD8 T cells, spiked-in Jurkat TCR RNA amounting to a single cell's worth was reported to be detectable. About 3 recovered TCR RNA copies per cell were obtained by modeling, versus approximately 9 by digital PCR, implying a capture efficiency of approximately 27%.

Receptor amplification or capture employed PCR. The sequencing machine was a NextSeq 500. Bulk TCR libraries were prepared as previously described, using TCR primers listed in Table S5. Purification of total RNA was performed with the Qiagen AllPrep DNA/RNA kit. Before any analysis, reads coming from multiple sequencing runs of the same library were combined into one pool. The paper's data handling went like this. Only reads with exact TCR constant sequence were kept, trimmed to 150 nt, and grouped by their 12-nt molecular barcodes. Within each barcode group, reads were sub-clustered at a 15% Levenshtein threshold, and quality-weighted consensus sequences were built per RNA molecule. Non-functional sequences were excluded, and lower-count sequences lying one edit away from another sequence were also excluded. Based on a fit of two negative binomial distributions, barcode sub-clusters having less than 20% of the maximum read count were discarded. Clones were called with MiXCR by TCRdb after fastp trimmed the public reads at Q25, and only in-frame beta chains were retained. Each CDR3 protein gets just one entry, which takes the most common genes and DNA from the rows behind it. TCRdb's processing, not the authors', yielded these V and J calls. The sample profile shows over 65,000 distinct CDR3 sequences; roughly 25% of them were found once. 0.75% to 0.9% of the sample goes to the ten largest clones.

This clonotype has a count of ten or more. Its antigen has not been determined. One base away there is no much larger clone; base qualities are not given. Libraries of naive CD8 T cells were generated from roughly 20,000 to 1,000,000 sorted cells, with 10%, 30% or 50% of the purified RNA used. On a BD FACSAria II, naive CD8 T cells were FACS-sorted as CD8+CD4-CCR7+CD45RA+ and collected into RLT Plus buffer. Approximately nine TCR copies' worth of Jurkat RNA were spiked into about 20,000-1,000,000 naive CD8 T cell samples to test detection sensitivity. CD8 T cells were enriched with RosetteSep CD8+ T Cell Enrichment Cocktail and Ficoll-Paque, followed by ACK red cell lysis. The receptor was isolated from a human donor in good health. Some libraries in this study had Jurkat cell RNA spiked in. The sample taken for sequencing was naive CD8+ T cells from blood, with Jurkat cell RNA spiked in. The intended sense of this specimen's cell subset or site label: FACS-sorted CD8+CD4-CCR7+CD45RA+ naive T cells.

The DNA sequence is given as TGTGCCAGCAGCTTAGGCAGGGGTGAAGCTTTCTTT. The translation is CASSLGRGEAFF. The sequence joins TRBV7-9 to TRBJ1-1; the best D guess is TRBD1, with 6 bases matching. The cysteine opens and the phenylalanine closes a CDR3 of 12 amino acids. Left in the record is the CDR3 DNA by itself, 36 bases read in frame from the first base. Looking up the germline V gene (reference sequence) yields CDR1 SEHNR and CDR2 FQNEAQ. Trimming at the junction amounts to 1 base on V and 7 bases on J, and the germline ends lie 7 bases apart.